The source of this T cell receptor (beta chain) is a study of blood T cells in healthy people across ages. CDR3 size: 14 residues. Germline V gene sequence: CDR1 SGHAT, CDR2 FQNNGV. V trimming: 5 bases; J trimming: 5 bases; junction bases outside the gene matches: 4. The donors, healthy Caucasians from Russia, were aged about 6 to 95. The use of a sample-barcoded 5' primer and a J-beta primer mix characterized a second PCR of 7 to 11 cycles. Using its own MiXCR run on the 5' RACE reads, TCRdb lists one record per CDR3 protein. Of some 900,000 distinct CDR3 sequences listed, about 48% are singletons. The receptor was derived from a man younger than 40 in good health. J is TRBJ2-3 and V is TRBV11-2; 10 bases agree with TRBD1. The sequenced material came from blood. The CDR3 reads CASSRQGAEDTQYF. The CDR3, as DNA: TGTGCCAGCAGCCGACAGGGGGCCGAAGATACGCAGTATTTT. The full variable domain, rest sourced from reference TRBV11-2 and TRBJ2-3, is EAGVAQSPRYKIIEKRQSVAFWCNPISGHATLYWYQQILGQGPKLLIQFQNNGVVDDSQLPKDRFSAERLKGVDSTLKIQPAKLEDSAVYLCASSRQGAEDTQYFGPGTRLTVL.